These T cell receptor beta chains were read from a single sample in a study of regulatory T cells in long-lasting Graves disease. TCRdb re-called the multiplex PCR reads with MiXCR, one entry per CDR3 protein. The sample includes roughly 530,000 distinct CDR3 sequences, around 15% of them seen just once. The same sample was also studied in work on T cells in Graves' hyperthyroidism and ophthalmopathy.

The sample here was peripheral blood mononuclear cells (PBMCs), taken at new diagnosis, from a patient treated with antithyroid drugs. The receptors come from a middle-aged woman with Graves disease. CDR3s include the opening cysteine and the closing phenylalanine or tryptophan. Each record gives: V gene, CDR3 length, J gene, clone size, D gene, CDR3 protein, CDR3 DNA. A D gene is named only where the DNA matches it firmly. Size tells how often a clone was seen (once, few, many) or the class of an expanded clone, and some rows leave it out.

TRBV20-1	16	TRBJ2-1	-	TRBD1	CSARPMGQGGYNEQFF	TGCAGTGCTAGACCCATGGGACAGGGGGGCTACAATGAGCAGTTCTTC
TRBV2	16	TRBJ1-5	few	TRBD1	CASSEYRGRWDQPQHF	TGTGCCAGCAGTGAATACAGGGGGCGGTGGGATCAGCCCCAGCATTTT
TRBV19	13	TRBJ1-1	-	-	CAGSIPGGDQAFF	TGTGCCGGTAGTATCCCCGGGGGCGACCAAGCTTTCTTT
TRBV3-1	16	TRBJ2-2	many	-	CASSLGTPGNTGELFF	TGTGCCAGCAGCTTGGGCACCCCAGGGAACACCGGGGAGCTGTTTTTT
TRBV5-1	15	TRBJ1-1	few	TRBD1	CASSLTGEGSTEAFF	TGCGCCAGCAGCTTGACAGGGGAAGGAAGCACTGAAGCTTTCTTT
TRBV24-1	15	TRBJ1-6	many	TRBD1	CATSDRTGDNSPLHF	TGTGCCACCAGTGACCGGACAGGTGATAATTCACCCCTCCACTTT
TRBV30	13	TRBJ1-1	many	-	CAWRKGHNTEAFF	TGTGCCTGGAGAAAGGGACATAACACTGAAGCTTTCTTT
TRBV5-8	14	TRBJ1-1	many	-	CASSPPPMNTEAFF	TGTGCCAGCAGCCCGCCGCCCATGAACACTGAAGCTTTCTTT
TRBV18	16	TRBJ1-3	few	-	CASSPGTVISGNTIYF	TGTGCCAGCTCACCTGGGACGGTTATCTCTGGAAACACCATATATTTT
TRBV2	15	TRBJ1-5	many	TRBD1	CASSPGQSSNQPQHF	TGTGCCAGCAGTCCGGGACAGAGCAGCAATCAGCCCCAGCATTTT
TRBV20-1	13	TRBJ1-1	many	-	CSATGTRNTEAFF	TGCAGTGCTACCGGGACAAGGAACACTGAAGCTTTCTTT
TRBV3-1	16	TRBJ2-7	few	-	CASSQGSGKIRYEQYF	TGTGCCAGCAGCCAAGGGTCGGGAAAGATCCGCTACGAGCAGTACTTC
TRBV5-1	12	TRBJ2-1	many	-	CASSLGGREQFF	TGCGCCAGCAGCTTGGGAGGGCGAGAGCAGTTCTTC
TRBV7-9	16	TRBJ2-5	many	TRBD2	CASSLAGGAGGETQYF	TGTGCCAGCAGCTTAGCTGGGGGAGCGGGGGGAGAGACCCAGTACTTC
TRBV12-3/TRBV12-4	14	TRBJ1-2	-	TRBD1	CASRVGTGLYGYTF	TGTGCCAGCAGGGTCGGGACAGGCTTATATGGCTACACCTTC
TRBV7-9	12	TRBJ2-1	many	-	CASSSQGNEQFF	TGTGCCAGCAGCTCCCAGGGGAATGAGCAGTTCTTC
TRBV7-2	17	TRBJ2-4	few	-	CASSLPSGMAAKNIQYF	TGTGCCAGCAGTTTACCTTCGGGGATGGCGGCCAAAAACATTCAGTACTTC
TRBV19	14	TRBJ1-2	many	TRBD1	CASSRDRGNYGYTF	TGTGCCAGTAGTAGGGACAGGGGAAACTATGGCTACACCTTC
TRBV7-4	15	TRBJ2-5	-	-	CASSGGGQRQETQYF	TGTGCCAGCAGCGGAGGGGGACAGAGGCAAGAGACCCAGTACTTC
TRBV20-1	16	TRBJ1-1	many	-	CSASNLLQVISTEAFF	TGCAGTGCTAGTAACCTTTTACAAGTCATCAGCACTGAAGCTTTCTTT
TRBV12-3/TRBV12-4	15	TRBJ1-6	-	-	CASSLQGTQGSPLHF	TGTGCCAGCAGTTTACAGGGGACCCAGGGGTCACCCCTCCACTTT
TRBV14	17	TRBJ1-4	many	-	CASSQDGTGSFNEKLFF	TGTGCCAGCAGCCAAGACGGGACGGGGAGCTTTAATGAAAAACTGTTTTTT
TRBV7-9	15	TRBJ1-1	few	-	CASSLLHTLNTEAFF	TGTGCCAGCAGCCTCCTTCACACGCTGAACACTGAAGCTTTCTTT
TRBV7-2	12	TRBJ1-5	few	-	CASSFSSQPQHF	TGTGCCAGCAGCTTTTCGAGTCAGCCCCAGCATTTT
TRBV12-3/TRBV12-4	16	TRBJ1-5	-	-	CASRTGGGFGNQPQHF	TGTGCCAGCAGGACGGGGGGGGGGTTTGGGAATCAGCCCCAGCATTTT
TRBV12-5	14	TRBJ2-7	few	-	CASGFGRGSYEQYF	TGTGCTAGTGGATTCGGAAGGGGTTCCTACGAGCAGTACTTC
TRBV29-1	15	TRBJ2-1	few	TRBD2	CSGLAGGNWVNEQFF	TGCAGCGGGCTAGCGGGGGGGAATTGGGTCAATGAGCAGTTCTTC
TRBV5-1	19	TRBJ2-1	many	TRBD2	CASSPGTGGGDDVYNEQFF	TGCGCCAGCAGCCCGGGAACGGGGGGGGGAGACGATGTCTACAATGAGCAGTTCTTC
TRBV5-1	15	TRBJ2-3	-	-	CASSPLRDSGGTQYF	TGCGCCAGCAGCCCCCTTCGGGACTCAGGAGGGACGCAGTATTTT